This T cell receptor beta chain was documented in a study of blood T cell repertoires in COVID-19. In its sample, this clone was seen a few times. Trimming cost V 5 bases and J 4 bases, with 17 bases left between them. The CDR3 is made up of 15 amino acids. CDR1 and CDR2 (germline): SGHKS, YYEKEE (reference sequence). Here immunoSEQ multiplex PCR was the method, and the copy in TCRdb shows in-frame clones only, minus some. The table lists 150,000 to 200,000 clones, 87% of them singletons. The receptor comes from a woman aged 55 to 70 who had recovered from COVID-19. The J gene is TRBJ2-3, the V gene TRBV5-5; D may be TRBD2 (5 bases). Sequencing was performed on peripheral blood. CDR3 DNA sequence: TGTGCCAGCAGGGATCAGAGCGGATTTTCAGATACGCAGTATTTT. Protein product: CASRDQSGFSDTQYF.